This TCR beta chain was sequenced in a study of T-cell memory formation after mild COVID-19. This clonotype was detected a few times. Using its own MiXCR run on the 5' RACE reads, TCRdb lists one record per CDR3 protein. The sample shows fewer than 300,000 distinct CDR3 sequences, roughly a sixth of them seen only once. V dropped 0 bases and J dropped 6; count of bases not matched to a gene: 7. In germline, CDR1 is MNHEY, CDR2 SVGAGI. This CDR3 is 16 amino acids long. V usage is TRBV6-5 and J usage is TRBJ2-3; 9 nucleotides agree with TRBD2. Specimen: PBMCs or a T cell subset sorted from them (not recorded which). The TCR was taken from a man aged 18 to 35 who had mild COVID-19 (a few samples of this study predate the infection). Cell type and time point are not known. The CDR3 spells CASSYSGAGLADTQYF. DNA of the CDR3: TGTGCCAGCAGTTACTCCGGGGCGGGACTAGCCGATACGCAGTATTTT.